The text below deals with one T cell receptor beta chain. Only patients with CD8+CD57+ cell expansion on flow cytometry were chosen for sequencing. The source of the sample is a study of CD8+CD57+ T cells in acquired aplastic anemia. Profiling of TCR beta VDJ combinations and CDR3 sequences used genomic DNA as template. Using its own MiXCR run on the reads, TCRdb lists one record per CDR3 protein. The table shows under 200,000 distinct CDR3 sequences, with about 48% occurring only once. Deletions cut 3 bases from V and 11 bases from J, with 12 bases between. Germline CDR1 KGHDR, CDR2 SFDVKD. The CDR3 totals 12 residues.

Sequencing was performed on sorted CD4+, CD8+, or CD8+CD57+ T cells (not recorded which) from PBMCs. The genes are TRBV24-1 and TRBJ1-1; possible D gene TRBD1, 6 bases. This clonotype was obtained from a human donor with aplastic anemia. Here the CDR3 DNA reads TGTGCCACCAGTGATACGGACAGTAGGGCTTTCTTT. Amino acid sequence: CATSDTDSRAFF.